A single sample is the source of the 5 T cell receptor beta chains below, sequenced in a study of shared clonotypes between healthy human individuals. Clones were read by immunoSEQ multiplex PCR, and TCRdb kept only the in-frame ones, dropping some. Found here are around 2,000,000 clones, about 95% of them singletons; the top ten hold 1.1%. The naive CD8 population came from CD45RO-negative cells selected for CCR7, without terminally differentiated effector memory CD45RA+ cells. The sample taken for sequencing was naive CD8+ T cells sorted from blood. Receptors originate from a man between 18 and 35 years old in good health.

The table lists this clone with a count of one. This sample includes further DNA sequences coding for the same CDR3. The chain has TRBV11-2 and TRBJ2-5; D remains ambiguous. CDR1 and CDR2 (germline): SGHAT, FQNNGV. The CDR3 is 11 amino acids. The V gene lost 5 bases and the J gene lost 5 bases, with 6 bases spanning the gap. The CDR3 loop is CASSLLETQYF. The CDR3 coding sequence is TGTGCCAGCAGCCTGCTTGAGACCCAGTACTTC.

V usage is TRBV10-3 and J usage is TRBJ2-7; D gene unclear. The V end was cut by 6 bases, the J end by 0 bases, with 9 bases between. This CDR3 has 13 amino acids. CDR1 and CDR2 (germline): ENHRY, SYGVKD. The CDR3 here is CAISYKSSYEQYF. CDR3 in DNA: TGTGCCATCAGCTATAAGAGCTCCTACGAGCAGTACTTC.

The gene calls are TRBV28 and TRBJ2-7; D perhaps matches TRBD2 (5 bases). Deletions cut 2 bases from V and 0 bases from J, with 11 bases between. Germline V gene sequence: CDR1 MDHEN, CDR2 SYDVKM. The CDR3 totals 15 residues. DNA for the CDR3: TGTGCCAGCAGTTTAGACTACCTGAGCTCCTACGAGCAGTACTTC. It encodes CASSLDYLSSYEQYF.

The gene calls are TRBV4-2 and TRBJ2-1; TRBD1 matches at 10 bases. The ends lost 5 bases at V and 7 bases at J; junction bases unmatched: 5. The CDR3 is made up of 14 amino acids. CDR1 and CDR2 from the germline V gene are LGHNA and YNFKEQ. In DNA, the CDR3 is TGTGCCAGCAGCTATGACAGGGGGCTGAATGAGCAGTTCTTC. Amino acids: CASSYDRGLNEQFF.

DNA for the CDR3: TGTGCCAGCAGTTTGAGTCCCGGGACAGGAAAAGGCGAGCAGTACTTC. This translates into CASSLSPGTGKGEQYF. V usage is TRBV27 and J usage is TRBJ2-7; 8 bases fit TRBD1. The CDR3 runs 16 residues. The V and J ends lost 3 bases and 6 bases, in that order; junction bases with no gene match: 13. The V gene's germline CDR1 is MNHEY and CDR2 SMNVEV (reference sequence).